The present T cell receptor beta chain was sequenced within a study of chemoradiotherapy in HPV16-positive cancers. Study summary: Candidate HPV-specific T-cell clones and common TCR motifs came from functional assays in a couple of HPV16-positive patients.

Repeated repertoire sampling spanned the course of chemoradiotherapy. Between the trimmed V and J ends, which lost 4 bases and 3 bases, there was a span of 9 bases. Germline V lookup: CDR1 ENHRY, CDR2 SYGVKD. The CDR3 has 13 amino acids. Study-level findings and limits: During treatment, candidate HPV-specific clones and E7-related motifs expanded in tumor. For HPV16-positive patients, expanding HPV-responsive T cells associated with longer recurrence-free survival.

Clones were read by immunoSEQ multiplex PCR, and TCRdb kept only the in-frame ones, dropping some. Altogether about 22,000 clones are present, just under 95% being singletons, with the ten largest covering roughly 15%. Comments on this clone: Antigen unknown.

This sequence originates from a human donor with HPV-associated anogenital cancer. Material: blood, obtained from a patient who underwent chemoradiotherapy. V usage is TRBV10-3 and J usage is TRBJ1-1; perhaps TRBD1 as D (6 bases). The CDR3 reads CAISGEGDTEAFF. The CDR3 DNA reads TGTGCCATCAGTGGGGAGGGGGACACTGAAGCTTTCTTT.